This is a list of T cell receptor beta chains from one sample in a study of T cell responses to AZD1222 COVID-19 vaccine. Sequencing used immunoSEQ multiplex PCR; TCRdb keeps in-frame clones, though not all of them. The repertoire holds about 150,000 clones, with about 91% as singletons. The material sequenced was peripheral blood, taken on day 0 of AZD1222 vaccination. The receptors derive from an adult in good health. Each CDR3 is given with its conserved first and last residue. Fields, in order: CDR3 DNA, CDR3 protein, V gene, J gene, D gene, clone size. The D gene is left open where the match is weak. Not all rows give a size; the values are once, few, many and, for expanded clones, a class.

CDR3 DNA: TGTGCCAGCAGTTACTTTGTGACCGGGGAGCTGTTTTTT; CDR3 protein: CASSYFVTGELFF; V gene: TRBV6-5; J gene: TRBJ2-2; D gene: .; clone size: .
CDR3 DNA: TGTGCCAGCAGTAGGCGGGGACAGGGGATCCCCCCAGAGCAGTACTTC; CDR3 protein: CASSRRGQGIPPEQYF; V gene: TRBV6-6; J gene: TRBJ2-7; D gene: TRBD1; clone size: once
CDR3 DNA: TGCGCCAGCAGCTTGGCCCCTACCTCCTACGAGCAGTACTTC; CDR3 protein: CASSLAPTSYEQYF; V gene: TRBV5-1; J gene: TRBJ2-7; D gene: .; clone size: .
CDR3 DNA: TGTGCCAGCAGCCCAAGGCTAGCGGGGCCCTACAATGAGCAGTTCTTC; CDR3 protein: CASSPRLAGPYNEQFF; V gene: TRBV4-2; J gene: TRBJ2-1; D gene: TRBD2; clone size: .
CDR3 DNA: TGTGCCAGCAGCTGGCCTAGACTAGATGAGCAGTTCTTC; CDR3 protein: CASSWPRLDEQFF; V gene: TRBV7-9; J gene: TRBJ2-1; D gene: .; clone size: .
CDR3 DNA: TGTGCCAGCAGCCATAGGGGGGTTCGCGATGAGCAGTTCTTC; CDR3 protein: CASSHRGVRDEQFF; V gene: TRBV7-3; J gene: TRBJ2-1; D gene: .; clone size: .
CDR3 DNA: TGTGCCAGCACGGGGGGGCCCGGCGAAAAACTGTTTTTT; CDR3 protein: CASTGGPGEKLFF; V gene: TRBV25-1; J gene: TRBJ1-4; D gene: .; clone size: .
CDR3 DNA: TGTGCCAGTACCTATCCGGGAGGCCAGCCCCAGCATTTT; CDR3 protein: CASTYPGGQPQHF; V gene: TRBV19; J gene: TRBJ1-5; D gene: .; clone size: .
CDR3 DNA: TGTGCCAGCAGTTTTAGGGGACAGCAGGATGAAAAACTGTTTTTT; CDR3 protein: CASSFRGQQDEKLFF; V gene: TRBV28; J gene: TRBJ1-4; D gene: TRBD1; clone size: .
CDR3 DNA: TGTGCCAGCAAGCACCACAGGGCGAACACCGGGGAGCTGTTTTTT; CDR3 protein: CASKHHRANTGELFF; V gene: TRBV11-2; J gene: TRBJ2-2; D gene: .; clone size: .
CDR3 DNA: TGTGCCAGCCAAACAGGGGCCACCGGGGAGCTGTTTTTT; CDR3 protein: CASQTGATGELFF; V gene: TRBV27; J gene: TRBJ2-2; D gene: TRBD1; clone size: few
CDR3 DNA: TGTGCCAGCTCACCACTTTCCGGGACAGACAATCAGCCCCAGCATTTT; CDR3 protein: CASSPLSGTDNQPQHF; V gene: TRBV18; J gene: TRBJ1-5; D gene: TRBD1; clone size: .
CDR3 DNA: TGTGCCAGCAGCCTAAAGAACACCGGGGAGCTGTTTTTT; CDR3 protein: CASSLKNTGELFF; V gene: TRBV7-6; J gene: TRBJ2-2; D gene: .; clone size: .
CDR3 DNA: TGTGCCAGCAGTTTAGCAGCAAACTATGGCTACACCTTC; CDR3 protein: CASSLAANYGYTF; V gene: TRBV28; J gene: TRBJ1-2; D gene: .; clone size: .
CDR3 DNA: TGTGCCAGCAGTCAACAGGGATCGTCCTATAATTCACCCCTCCACTTT; CDR3 protein: CASSQQGSSYNSPLHF; V gene: TRBV13; J gene: TRBJ1-6; D gene: .; clone size: .
CDR3 DNA: TGTGCCAGCACCCAAAGGGCCAGGGATTCACCCCTCCACTTT; CDR3 protein: CASTQRARDSPLHF; V gene: TRBV28; J gene: TRBJ1-6; D gene: .; clone size: .
CDR3 DNA: TGTGCCAGCAGCTTGGAGACAGGGGGGAACACTGAAGCTTTCTTT; CDR3 protein: CASSLETGGNTEAFF; V gene: TRBV5-4; J gene: TRBJ1-1; D gene: TRBD1; clone size: .
CDR3 DNA: TGTGCCAGCAGCGTCGCGTCGAGCTCCTACGAGCAGTACTTC; CDR3 protein: CASSVASSSYEQYF; V gene: TRBV9; J gene: TRBJ2-7; D gene: .; clone size: .
CDR3 DNA: TGTGCCAGCACCTTAGCGGGGGGCACAGATACGCAGTATTTT; CDR3 protein: CASTLAGGTDTQYF; V gene: TRBV28; J gene: TRBJ2-3; D gene: TRBD2; clone size: once
CDR3 DNA: TGTGCCATCGCAGACAGGGTGAACGAGCAGTACTTC; CDR3 protein: CAIADRVNEQYF; V gene: TRBV10-3; J gene: TRBJ2-7; D gene: TRBD1; clone size: .
CDR3 DNA: TGTGCCAGCAGCGGGACTAGTGATAACGAGCAGTACTTC; CDR3 protein: CASSGTSDNEQYF; V gene: TRBV27; J gene: TRBJ2-7; D gene: TRBD2; clone size: .
CDR3 DNA: TGCGCCAGCAGCCAGGGGGCCGGTTACGAGCAGTACTTC; CDR3 protein: CASSQGAGYEQYF; V gene: TRBV4-3; J gene: TRBJ2-7; D gene: .; clone size: .
CDR3 DNA: TGTGCCAGCACCCTATCCACTAGCGGGATTAACACCGGGGAGCTGTTTTTT; CDR3 protein: CASTLSTSGINTGELFF; V gene: TRBV28; J gene: TRBJ2-2; D gene: TRBD2; clone size: .